This TCR beta chain was found in a study of long-term antiretroviral therapy in people with HIV. Study-level results: Before ART, certain clones expanded, and these dominated the repertoire at all time points.

On this clone itself: Antigen: not known.

Participants with HIV, all of them, were treated in the United States. The CDR3 is 15 amino acids. In germline, CDR1 is KGHSY, CDR2 FQNENV. The ends were cut back, 0 bases at V and 0 bases at J, with 9 bases in the middle. With survey level as its setting, the immunoSEQ assay was v3.0. Here immunoSEQ multiplex PCR was the method, and the copy in TCRdb shows in-frame clones only, minus some. Here the sample spans about 16,000 clones, about 85% being singletons. The chain uses TRBV16 and TRBJ2-7; D tentatively fits TRBD1 or TRBD2 (5 bases each). Sequencing was performed on unsorted PBMCs, taken 0.5 years after starting antiretroviral therapy. This TCR derives from a woman between 35 and 50 years old with HIV. CDR3 amino acids: CASSQSGATSYEQYF. Written as DNA, the CDR3 is TGTGCCAGCAGCCAATCCGGGGCAACCTCCTACGAGCAGTACTTC. The variable domain in full, with the rest retrieved from reference TRBV16 and TRBJ2-7, is GEEVAQTPKHLVRGEGQKAKLYCAPIKGHSYVFWYQQVLKNEFKFLISFQNENVFDETGMPKERFSAKCLPNSPCSLEIQATKLEDSAVYFCASSQSGATSYEQYFGPGTRLTVT.